This T cell receptor (gamma chain) was captured in a study of Vδ1+ human thymocytes. Findings and limits, study-wide: In the thymus, TRG and TRD repertoires looked highly polyclonal with Gaussian CDR3 lengths.

Vdelta1+ thymocyte sorts reached between about 96% and 99.6% purity. On this clone: Its antigen is unidentified. The sample has other DNA sequences that encode this CDR3 too.

Germline loops: CDR1 VINAFY, CDR2 YDVSNSKD. The CDR3 runs to 12 residues. Trimming cost V 5 bases and J 2 bases; bases outside gene matches: 3. The template was reverse-transcribed extracted RNA. Pooled V-gene forward primers with one constant-region reverse primer generated the CDR3 amplicons by multiplex PCR. TCRdb redid the clone calls on the multiplex PCR reads with CATT. The table has approximately 25,000 gamma-chain clones, around 18% seen once. This sequence originates from a boy less than two years old who had congenital heart surgery. The chain uses TRGV5 and TRGJ1 or TRGJ2. What was sequenced was Vdelta1+ gamma-delta thymocytes from the thymus. Subset reported: FACS-sorted CD3+ TCRalphabeta- TCRVdelta1+ TCRVdelta2- thymocytes. The CDR3 reads CATWGDYYKKLF. The CDR3 bases are TGTGCCACCTGGGGGGATTATTATAAGAAACTCTTT.